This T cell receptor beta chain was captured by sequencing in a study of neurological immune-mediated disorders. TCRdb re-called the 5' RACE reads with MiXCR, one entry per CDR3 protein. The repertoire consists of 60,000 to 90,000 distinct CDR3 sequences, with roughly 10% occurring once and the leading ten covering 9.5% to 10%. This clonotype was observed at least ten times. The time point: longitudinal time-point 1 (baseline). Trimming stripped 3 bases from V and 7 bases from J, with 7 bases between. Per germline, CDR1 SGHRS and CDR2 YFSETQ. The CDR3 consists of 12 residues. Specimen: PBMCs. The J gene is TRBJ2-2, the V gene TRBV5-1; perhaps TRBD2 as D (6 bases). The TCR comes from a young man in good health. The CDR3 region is CASSWDFGELFF. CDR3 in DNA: TGCGCCAGCAGCTGGGACTTCGGGGAGCTGTTTTTT.